A single sample gave rise to the 11 T cell receptor beta chains below, sequenced in a study of radiation and T cells in renal cell carcinoma. Method: immunoSEQ multiplex PCR; TCRdb's copy keeps in-frame clones and lacks some. The sample shows about 95,000 clones, 80% to 90% of them seen only once. Time point denoted: baseline pretreatment blood. Noted treatment: 15 Gy SBRT to primary tumor, nephrectomy 4 weeks later. Sequencing used blood, obtained from a patient whose treatment included radiotherapy and nephrectomy. These receptors were taken from a middle-aged man with renal cell carcinoma.

In the case of this clone: One end of the junction does not line up with germline, which may come from a read error. The chain has TRBV6-6 and TRBJ1-2; no reliable D call. The germline V gene has CDR1 MNHNY and CDR2 SVGAGI (reference sequence). The CDR3 extends over 14 amino acids. In DNA, the CDR3 is TGTGCCAGCAGTGACTCCAAGCGCGGCTATGGCTACACCTTC. Protein: CASSDSKRGYGYTF.

The chain recombines TRBV29-1 with TRBJ2-3, with D possibly TRBD2 on 5 matching bases. CDR1 SQVTM and CDR2 ANQGSEA come from the germline V gene. This CDR3 is 14 amino acids long. Trimming cost V 6 bases and J 1 base, with 14 bases left between them. DNA of the CDR3: TGCAGCGTCCAAGAGCGGCGAGGCACAGATACGCAGTATTTT. Residues: CSVQERRGTDTQYF.

The CDR3 nucleotides read TGCGCCAGCAGCTTGGACCACATGAGTCGCTATGGCTACACCTTC. Its protein product is CASSLDHMSRYGYTF. This chain uses TRBV5-1 with TRBJ1-2; D unresolved. The germline V and J ends were trimmed by 0 bases and 4 bases, with 13 bases remaining between them. Germline V gene data show CDR1 as SGHRS and CDR2 as YFSETQ. The CDR3 covers 15 residues.

This sequence joins TRBV7-8 and TRBJ2-3, with 10 nucleotides matching TRBD1. V shed 5 bases and J 0 bases; nucleotides not matched to a gene: 2. Per the germline V gene, CDR1 is SGHVS and CDR2 is FQNEAQ. There are 15 residues in the CDR3. The CDR3 reads CASSRTGGSTDTQYF. CDR3 coding DNA: TGTGCCAGCAGCCGGACAGGGGGTAGCACAGATACGCAGTATTTT.

The rearrangement links TRBV7-2 to TRBJ1-1; D remains unclear. Per germline, CDR1 SGHTA and CDR2 FQGNSA. V was shortened by 0 bases and J by 1 base, with 3 bases between the two germline ends. The CDR3 length is 13 residues. The chain's CDR3 is CASSLATNTEAFF. The CDR3 DNA sequence: TGTGCCAGCAGCTTAGCCACGAACACTGAAGCTTTCTTT.

This chain uses TRBV19 with TRBJ2-1; D not resolved. CDR3 length: 12 amino acids. Germline-derived CDR1 and CDR2 are LNHDA and SQIVND (reference sequence). The germline V and J ends were trimmed by 3 bases and 12 bases, with 12 bases remaining between them. The CDR3 protein is CASSIYGEVQFF. The DNA of the CDR3 is TGTGCCAGTAGTATCTATGGCGAAGTGCAGTTCTTC.

Concerning this clone itself: The junction and the germline gene differ at one end; a read error may be behind it. The V gene is TRBV30, the J gene TRBJ2-1; TRBD1 agrees at 8 bases. This CDR3 is built from 12 residues. Looked up from germline, CDR1 is GTSNPN and CDR2 is SVGIG (reference sequence). The CDR3, as DNA: TGTGCCCGGAGAACAGGGGGCAATGAGCAGTTCTTC. The encoded protein is CARRTGGNEQFF.

The chain has TRBV4-2 and TRBJ1-3, with 8 bases identical to TRBD1. J lost 8 bases, V lost 0 bases, and 3 bases had no gene match. Germline V CDR1 and CDR2: LGHNA, YNFKEQ. The CDR3 is made up of 14 amino acids. CDR3 nucleotide sequence: TGTGCCAGCAGCCAAGACAGGGGGCGAGACACCATATATTTT. Amino acids: CASSQDRGRDTIYF.

The chain couples TRBV7-9 to TRBJ1-1, with D hard to call. The germline V and J ends were trimmed by 8 bases and 5 bases, with 18 bases remaining between them. The CDR3 has 14 residues. Germline loops: CDR1 SEHNR, CDR2 FQNEAQ (reference sequence). This CDR3 reads CASLPGEARTEAFF. CDR3 coding DNA: TGTGCCAGCCTCCCAGGTGAGGCGCGGACTGAAGCTTTCTTT.

In nucleotides, the CDR3 is TGTGCCAGCAGCACACCCGGGAGTGGCGGGACAGATACGCAGTATTTT. It specifies CASSTPGSGGTDTQYF. V usage is TRBV9 and J usage is TRBJ2-3; TRBD2 is a possible D gene (6 bases). The V and J ends lost 4 bases and 3 bases respectively, with 18 bases between them. This CDR3 is 16 amino acids long. CDR1 and CDR2 from the germline V gene are SGDLS and YYNGEE.

This clone has a single count. The chain recombines TRBV6-6 with TRBJ1-6, with TRBD1 matching over 8 bases. V lost 6 bases and J lost 2; bases outside the gene matches: 3. The CDR3 is 15 residues long. Germline-derived CDR1 and CDR2 are MNHNY and SVGAGI (reference sequence). The CDR3 nucleotides are TGTGCCAGCAGCCCGGGACAGGCCTATAATTCACCCCTCCACTTT. It codes for CASSPGQAYNSPLHF.